These T cell receptor beta chains were read from a single sample in a study of blood T cell repertoires in COVID-19. Produced via immunoSEQ multiplex PCR; TCRdb's table is partial and in-frame only. This table has just under 250,000 clones, around 89% appearing once. Material: PBMCs or T cells enriched from blood (not recorded which). The receptor set was obtained from a woman aged 30 to 39 who had recovered from COVID-19. Both conserved end residues are part of each CDR3. D genes are given only for firm matches. Size is omitted from some rows. Given values are once, few, many or a class for expanded clones.

j_call: TRBJ2-1
d_call: .
clone_size: .
v_call: TRBV19
cdr3_nt: TGTGCCAGTAGTATAGCAGCGGGCAACAACGGTGAGCAGTTCTTC
cdr3_aa: CASSIAAGNNGEQFF

j_call: TRBJ1-1
d_call: .
clone_size: .
v_call: TRBV28
cdr3_nt: TGTGCCAGCGCCGAGGGAGGGGTGAACACTGAAGCTTTCTTT
cdr3_aa: CASAEGGVNTEAFF

j_call: TRBJ2-2
d_call: TRBD2
clone_size: .
v_call: TRBV30
cdr3_nt: TGTGCCTGGAGCCCAAAGGGACTAGCCCAGTCCCGGGAGCTGTTTTTT
cdr3_aa: CAWSPKGLAQSRELFF

j_call: TRBJ2-5
d_call: .
clone_size: .
v_call: TRBV24-1
cdr3_nt: TGTGCCACCAGTGATTTCAGCAGGGGAAATTACCAAGAGACCCAGTACTTC
cdr3_aa: CATSDFSRGNYQETQYF

j_call: TRBJ1-1
d_call: .
clone_size: .
v_call: TRBV28
cdr3_nt: TGTGCCAGCAGCCTCAGGGTAGGTAACACTGAAGCTTTCTTT
cdr3_aa: CASSLRVGNTEAFF

j_call: TRBJ1-2
d_call: TRBD1
clone_size: few
v_call: TRBV5-6
cdr3_nt: TGTGCCAGCAGCTTCGGGACAGGCGCTGAGGGCTACACCTTC
cdr3_aa: CASSFGTGAEGYTF

j_call: TRBJ2-3
d_call: TRBD2
clone_size: few
v_call: TRBV27
cdr3_nt: TGTGCCAGCAGTTTAAGCGGGAGTTTCGGAGATACGCAGTATTTT
cdr3_aa: CASSLSGSFGDTQYF

j_call: TRBJ1-3
d_call: .
clone_size: .
v_call: TRBV11-2
cdr3_nt: TGTGCCAGCAGCCCCCTAGGACAGCTTGGAAACACCATATATTTT
cdr3_aa: CASSPLGQLGNTIYF

j_call: TRBJ1-1
d_call: TRBD1
clone_size: .
v_call: TRBV19
cdr3_nt: TGTGCCAGTTACCGGGACAGGGTGACTTTCTTT
cdr3_aa: CASYRDRVTFF

j_call: TRBJ1-1
d_call: .
clone_size: .
v_call: TRBV4-2
cdr3_nt: TGTGCCAGCAGCCTTCTACGGGGAGACACTGAAGCTTTCTTT
cdr3_aa: CASSLLRGDTEAFF

j_call: TRBJ1-1
d_call: .
clone_size: .
v_call: TRBV27
cdr3_nt: TGTGCCAGCAGCATAGGTGGGCCGTTCACTGAAGCTTTCTTT
cdr3_aa: CASSIGGPFTEAFF

j_call: TRBJ1-2
d_call: .
clone_size: .
v_call: TRBV28
cdr3_nt: TGTGCCAGCAATGTGGGGGGGCTCGGTGGCTACACCTTC
cdr3_aa: CASNVGGLGGYTF

j_call: TRBJ2-7
d_call: TRBD1
clone_size: .
v_call: TRBV18
cdr3_nt: TGTGCCAGCTCACCAGATGAAAGACAGGGTGGGTCCTACGAGCAGTACTTC
cdr3_aa: CASSPDERQGGSYEQYF

j_call: TRBJ1-6
d_call: .
clone_size: .
v_call: TRBV15
cdr3_nt: TGTGCCACCAGCAGAGTGAGAATTGATTCACCCCTCCACTTT
cdr3_aa: CATSRVRIDSPLHF

j_call: TRBJ1-1
d_call: .
clone_size: once
v_call: TRBV28
cdr3_nt: TGTGCCAGCCTGGACAGTGAAAACACTGAAGCTTTCTTT
cdr3_aa: CASLDSENTEAFF

j_call: TRBJ1-1
d_call: .
clone_size: .
v_call: TRBV25-1
cdr3_nt: TGTGCCAGCAGTAACCAACACCGAGGGAACACTGAAGCTTTCTTT
cdr3_aa: CASSNQHRGNTEAFF

j_call: TRBJ2-3
d_call: .
clone_size: .
v_call: TRBV29-1
cdr3_nt: TGCAGCGGACGGGGAGATGCAGATACGCAGTATTTT
cdr3_aa: CSGRGDADTQYF

j_call: TRBJ1-1
d_call: .
clone_size: .
v_call: TRBV11-3
cdr3_nt: TGTGCCAGCAGCCCCGATGGGAGGGGCGGGATCACTGAAGCTTTCTTT
cdr3_aa: CASSPDGRGGITEAFF

j_call: TRBJ1-1
d_call: TRBD1
clone_size: .
v_call: TRBV18
cdr3_nt: TGTGCCAGCTCACCCGGGACAGGGCGGACTGAAGCTTTCTTT
cdr3_aa: CASSPGTGRTEAFF

j_call: TRBJ1-2
d_call: TRBD1
clone_size: .
v_call: TRBV7-9
cdr3_nt: TGTGCCAGCACCAGACCGGGACAGCTCTATGGCTACACCTTC
cdr3_aa: CASTRPGQLYGYTF

j_call: TRBJ1-6
d_call: .
clone_size: .
v_call: TRBV7-9
cdr3_nt: TGTGCCAGCAGCTTAGGGACAGTGGGATCACCCCTCCACTTT
cdr3_aa: CASSLGTVGSPLHF

j_call: TRBJ1-1
d_call: TRBD1
clone_size: .
v_call: TRBV10-3
cdr3_nt: TGTGCCATCAGCCCGGACAGGGGGAACACTGAAGCTTTCTTT
cdr3_aa: CAISPDRGNTEAFF

j_call: TRBJ2-1
d_call: TRBD2
clone_size: .
v_call: TRBV3-1/TRBV3-2
cdr3_nt: TGTGCCAGCAGCCCACAGGAGGCTAGCGGAACCGCGGGGCAGTTCTTC
cdr3_aa: CASSPQEASGTAGQFF

j_call: TRBJ1-5
d_call: .
clone_size: .
v_call: TRBV7-2
cdr3_nt: TGTGCCAGCAGCTTAAGTGGCCCCCATCAGCCCCAGCATTTT
cdr3_aa: CASSLSGPHQPQHF

j_call: TRBJ2-5
d_call: .
clone_size: .
v_call: TRBV11-2
cdr3_nt: TGTGCCAGCAGCTTAGCGGGGAGACAAGAGACCCAGTACTTC
cdr3_aa: CASSLAGRQETQYF

j_call: TRBJ1-5
d_call: TRBD1
clone_size: .
v_call: TRBV6-2/TRBV6-3
cdr3_nt: TGTGCCAGCAGTTCACCCGGGACAGGATTTAGCAATCAGCCCCAGCATTTT
cdr3_aa: CASSSPGTGFSNQPQHF

j_call: TRBJ1-1
d_call: TRBD1
clone_size: .
v_call: TRBV19
cdr3_nt: TGTGCCAGTAGTAGTACAGGGGACACTGAAGCTTTCTTT
cdr3_aa: CASSSTGDTEAFF

j_call: TRBJ2-4
d_call: .
clone_size: .
v_call: TRBV7-9
cdr3_nt: TGTGCCAGCAGTTCCCCGACAGGCGCCAAAAACATTCAGTACTTC
cdr3_aa: CASSSPTGAKNIQYF

j_call: TRBJ1-1
d_call: .
clone_size: .
v_call: TRBV6-5
cdr3_nt: TGTGCCAGCAGCGGGGGACCCATGAACACTGAAGCTTTCTTT
cdr3_aa: CASSGGPMNTEAFF

j_call: TRBJ1-2
d_call: .
clone_size: .
v_call: TRBV28
cdr3_nt: TGTGCCAGCAGTTCGGTCAACTATGGCTACACCTTC
cdr3_aa: CASSSVNYGYTF

j_call: TRBJ1-3
d_call: TRBD1
clone_size: .
v_call: TRBV18
cdr3_nt: TGTGCCAGCTCACAAAGGACAGGGGCGTCTGGAAACACCATATATTTT
cdr3_aa: CASSQRTGASGNTIYF

j_call: TRBJ2-7
d_call: TRBD2
clone_size: .
v_call: TRBV2
cdr3_nt: TGTGCCAGCACCGCCGGGACTAACAGCAAGGCCTACGAGCAGTACTTC
cdr3_aa: CASTAGTNSKAYEQYF

j_call: TRBJ2-5
d_call: .
clone_size: .
v_call: TRBV7-2
cdr3_nt: TGTGCCAGCAGCTTAACAGGGAACGCGGAGACCCAGTACTTC
cdr3_aa: CASSLTGNAETQYF

j_call: TRBJ2-5
d_call: .
clone_size: .
v_call: TRBV5-1
cdr3_nt: TGCGCCAGCAGCTACTTCCAAGAGACCCAGTACTTC
cdr3_aa: CASSYFQETQYF

j_call: TRBJ1-2
d_call: .
clone_size: .
v_call: TRBV4-2
cdr3_nt: TGTGCCAGCAGCCAAGATCAGCGGGGAGAAAACTATGGCTACACCTTC
cdr3_aa: CASSQDQRGENYGYTF

j_call: TRBJ1-5
d_call: TRBD1
clone_size: .
v_call: TRBV7-2
cdr3_nt: TGTGCCAGCAGCCTCCAGACAGGGTGGCAGCATTTT
cdr3_aa: CASSLQTGWQHF

j_call: TRBJ1-1
d_call: .
clone_size: .
v_call: TRBV30
cdr3_nt: TGTGCCTGGGCCGGGAGAGAAGCTTTCTTT
cdr3_aa: CAWAGREAFF

j_call: TRBJ1-1
d_call: .
clone_size: .
v_call: TRBV18
cdr3_nt: TGTGCCAGCTCAGTTACAGCTTCCGAAGGGAACACTGAAGCTTTCTTT
cdr3_aa: CASSVTASEGNTEAFF

j_call: TRBJ2-1
d_call: .
clone_size: .
v_call: TRBV28
cdr3_nt: TGTGCCAGCAGTTTTGGGGGGATTGGCAATGAGCAGTTCTTC
cdr3_aa: CASSFGGIGNEQFF

j_call: TRBJ2-7
d_call: TRBD1
clone_size: .
v_call: TRBV7-9
cdr3_nt: TGTGCCAGCAGCCGGACAGGGGGCGAGGACGAGCAGTACTTC
cdr3_aa: CASSRTGGEDEQYF

j_call: TRBJ2-3
d_call: .
clone_size: .
v_call: TRBV3-1/TRBV3-2
cdr3_nt: TGTGCCAGCAGTCAAGGGGCTCTCAGCACAGATACGCAGTATTTT
cdr3_aa: CASSQGALSTDTQYF

j_call: TRBJ1-5
d_call: .
clone_size: .
v_call: TRBV2
cdr3_nt: TGTGCCAGCAGTGAAGGGGGGGGTTGGCAGCCCCAGCATTTT
cdr3_aa: CASSEGGGWQPQHF

j_call: TRBJ1-1
d_call: .
clone_size: .
v_call: TRBV11-2
cdr3_nt: TGTGCCAGCAGCCCGGGGTTGCGCGACACTGAAGCTTTCTTT
cdr3_aa: CASSPGLRDTEAFF

j_call: TRBJ1-3
d_call: TRBD1
clone_size: .
v_call: TRBV9
cdr3_nt: TGTGCCAGCAGCGCCAGCTCCGGGACAGTTATTACTGGAAACACCATATATTTT
cdr3_aa: CASSASSGTVITGNTIYF

j_call: TRBJ2-2
d_call: TRBD2
clone_size: .
v_call: TRBV28
cdr3_nt: TGTGCCAGCAGTTTATTAGTTCCTAGCGGGAGGGCCTACACCGGGGAGCTGTTTTTT
cdr3_aa: CASSLLVPSGRAYTGELFF

j_call: TRBJ2-1
d_call: TRBD2
clone_size: .
v_call: TRBV7-2
cdr3_nt: TGTGCCAGCAGCTCGCCCCCGGGACTAGCGTACAATGAGCAGTTCTTC
cdr3_aa: CASSSPPGLAYNEQFF